A selection of T cell receptor beta chains follows, all from one sample in a study of blood T cells in healthy people across ages. TCRdb reanalysed the 5' RACE reads using MiXCR and keeps one entry per CDR3 protein. This repertoire shows over a million distinct CDR3 sequences, roughly 43% found once; its top ten account for about 4%. The sequenced sample consisted of blood. Every receptor here comes from a woman between 18 and 29 years old in good health. The CDR3 runs from the conserved cysteine through the conserved F or W. A D gene is named only where the DNA matches it firmly. Expanded clones are given a class, and other clones once, few, many or no size at all.

CDR3aa	CDR3nt	abundance	v_gene	j_gene	d_gene
CASSQELLGDGSNQPQHF	TGCGCCAGCAGCCAAGAATTGTTGGGGGACGGTAGCAATCAGCCCCAGCATTTT	NA	TRBV4-3	TRBJ1-5	NA
CSVPLTSRRETQYF	TGCAGTGTCCCCCTTACTAGCCGTAGAGAGACCCAGTACTTC	NA	TRBV20-1	TRBJ2-5	NA
CASSSTGTGLQPQHF	TGTGCCAGCAGTTCAACCGGGACAGGGTTGCAGCCCCAGCATTTT	NA	TRBV6-5	TRBJ1-5	TRBD1
CASSFFAGGPYNEQFF	TGTGCCAGCAGCTTTTTTGCGGGGGGGCCCTACAATGAGCAGTTCTTC	NA	TRBV7-2	TRBJ2-1	TRBD2
CSATPGQGHHEQYF	TGCAGCGCCACCCCGGGACAGGGACACCACGAGCAGTACTTC	NA	TRBV29-1	TRBJ2-7	TRBD1
CASKPTGTSAGQYF	TGTGCCAGCAAGCCGACAGGAACGTCTGCGGGGCAGTACTTC	NA	TRBV6-1	TRBJ2-7	NA
CASKLAGGTTGELFF	TGTGCCAGCAAACTAGCGGGGGGCACCACCGGGGAGCTGTTTTTT	NA	TRBV6-1	TRBJ2-2	TRBD2
CASSLSASGQGRSPLHF	TGTGCCAGCAGTTTATCCGCGTCCGGACAGGGACGTTCACCCCTCCACTTT	NA	TRBV27	TRBJ1-6	TRBD1
CSAPGGQSSTDTQYF	TGCAGTGCCCCGGGTGGGCAGAGTAGCACAGATACGCAGTATTTT	NA	TRBV20-1	TRBJ2-3	NA
CASSPGLAGEDNEQFF	TGTGCCAGCAGTCCGGGACTAGCGGGGGAAGACAATGAGCAGTTCTTC	many	TRBV12-3/TRBV12-4	TRBJ2-1	TRBD2
CASSATENEQFF	TGTGCCAGCAGCGCGACCGAGAATGAGCAGTTCTTC	few	TRBV7-2	TRBJ2-1	NA
CASSPRGRGGELFF	TGTGCCAGCAGCCCCCGGGGCCGTGGCGGGGAGCTGTTTTTT	NA	TRBV7-3	TRBJ2-2	NA
CSVGGLAGALYYNEQFF	TGCAGCGTTGGGGGACTAGCGGGAGCCCTGTACTACAATGAGCAGTTCTTC	many	TRBV29-1	TRBJ2-1	TRBD2
CASSQGGLLNTEAFF	TGCGCCAGCAGCCAAGGGGGCCTACTGAACACTGAAGCTTTCTTT	NA	TRBV4-1	TRBJ1-1	NA
CACSLSVTIYSYEQYF	TGTGCCTGCAGTTTATCAGTAACCATTTACTCCTACGAGCAGTACTTC	NA	TRBV28	TRBJ2-7	NA
CAISVTEETQYF	TGTGCCATCAGTGTTACCGAGGAGACCCAGTACTTC	many	TRBV10-3	TRBJ2-5	NA
CASRPAGTSKRGTDTQYF	TGTGCCAGCAGGCCGGCCGGGACCTCCAAAAGGGGCACAGATACGCAGTATTTT	NA	TRBV7-2	TRBJ2-3	NA
CASSYAGTGSTEAFF	TGTGCCAGCAGTTACGCCGGGACAGGGTCCACTGAAGCTTTCTTT	NA	TRBV6-2/TRBV6-3	TRBJ1-1	TRBD1
CSVAWGAHTGELFF	TGCAGCGTTGCTTGGGGAGCCCACACCGGGGAGCTGTTTTTT	few	TRBV29-1	TRBJ2-2	NA
CASSRNTGNSYNEQFF	TGTGCCAGCAGCCGAAATACCGGGAACTCCTACAATGAGCAGTTCTTC	NA	TRBV7-2	TRBJ2-1	NA
CASSDPEGLPDTQYF	TGTGCCAGCAGTGACCCAGAGGGGCTGCCAGATACGCAGTATTTT	NA	TRBV6-4	TRBJ2-3	NA
CASTPSGRQNEQFF	TGTGCCAGCACCCCTAGCGGGAGACAAAATGAGCAGTTCTTC	few	TRBV28	TRBJ2-1	TRBD2
CASSLLAGGSGLHNEQFF	TGTGCCAGCAGCTTGCTAGCGGGAGGTTCGGGTTTGCACAATGAGCAGTTCTTC	NA	TRBV5-4	TRBJ2-1	TRBD2